This TCR beta chain was captured in a study of breast tumors, draining lymph nodes, adjacent tissues. Study-wide points: The lymph node origin of tumor T cells was framed as consistent with a hypothesis, not demonstrated. Tumors had less TCR diversity than lymph nodes, more than nontumor tissue. Compared with basal-like, luminal-like tumors shared significantly more repertoire with nontumor tissue.

Axillary draining lymph nodes of breast cancer patients supplied the node samples. Using its own MiXCR run on the multiplex PCR reads, TCRdb lists one record per CDR3 protein. The repertoire holds about 230,000 distinct CDR3 sequences, with approximately 29% as singletons. Germline CDR1 is DFQATT and CDR2 is SNEGSKA (reference sequence). This CDR3 is built from 12 residues. V shed 6 bases and J shed 1 base, with 9 bases lying between them. In the case of this clonotype: Its antigen is as yet unknown.

This clonotype was obtained from a female donor with breast cancer. Some clones in this sample may be carry-over from other donors' samples. V is TRBV20-1 and J is TRBJ2-5; D possibly corresponds to TRBD1 (5 bases). Sequenced sample: axillary lymph node tissue. This chain's CDR3 is CSAKTAQETQYF. Written as DNA, the CDR3 is TGCAGTGCAAAGACAGCCCAAGAGACCCAGTACTTC.